This T cell receptor (beta chain) was observed in a study of Graves' ophthalmopathy and Graves' hyperthyroidism (dated by TCRdb to between 2018 and 2020). Broadly, across the study: Peripheral blood was collected before any treatment was given, at the time of initial diagnosis. To explore V-J signatures that separate ophthalmopathy from hyperthyroidism, a discovery set of about a hundred patients was enrolled, consisting of 43 with ophthalmopathy and 55 to 65 with stable hyperthyroidism. In total, 135 blood samples were TCR-sequenced: approximately 42 ophthalmopathy, under 80 hyperthyroidism and around 17 hyperthyroidism-to-ophthalmopathy patients. In about 6 hyperthyroidism patients, T-cell repertoires of thyroid tissue and blood were compared. Once sampling was done, hyperthyroidism patients were given methimazole at a starting dose of 30 mg daily, while ophthalmopathy patients were given high-dose intravenous methylprednisolone. An independent validation cohort was composed of 18 to 20 hyperthyroidism patients and approximately 15 patients who later progressed from hyperthyroidism to ophthalmopathy. The study used signatures of the TCR beta repertoire to tell Graves' ophthalmopathy apart from Graves' hyperthyroidism and to predict which patients would progress to ophthalmopathy. For training and testing, the 100 or so patients in the discovery cohort were randomly divided in a 7:3 ratio.

Stable hyperthyroidism was defined as no progression to ophthalmopathy within 18 months of follow-up. Patients with hyperthyroidism were aged 18 to 65 years, had been newly diagnosed, and had a disease duration of less than 2 months. Patients with other autoimmune diseases, uncontrolled infections, pregnancy or lactation were excluded from the study. Diagnosis was based on clinical symptoms, serum thyroxine, TRAb, thyroid ultrasound and orbital computed tomography. PBMCs were isolated from 10 ml of fresh peripheral blood by Ficoll-Paque density gradient centrifugation. Trizol reagent was used to extract the total RNA, and its quality was then checked on an Agilent 2100 Bioanalyzer. This clonotype was seen repeatedly, ten times or more. The target of this receptor is not known. Per-base qualities were not stored, and no clone one base away is much larger. TCR beta CDR3 regions were amplified from RNA transcripts for repertoire sequencing. HTBI primers and the Qiagen OneStep RT-PCR kit were used in a first-round RT-PCR, which was followed by a second-round multiplex PCR, size selection and purification. The libraries underwent paired-end sequencing with 100 bp reads on an Illumina HiSeq2000. The paper's processing steps were these. SOAPnuke was used to process the reads, throwing out any read that had adapters, had uncalled bases, had a mean Phred below 15, or lacked an exact constant-primer or identifier match. COPE v1.2.5 was used to merge high-quality paired reads. Each unique nucleotide sequence was defined as a clonotype, and clonotypes were aligned to IMGT TRB V, D and J references with MiTCR v1.1. Only V-J combinations with frequency above 0.0001 were analysed, covering approximately 99% of repertoires. For each V-J combination, a TCR clonal expansion and chaos score was defined as F50 clonal expansion divided by the chaos observed in the TCRdist matrix. Features were reduced by Welch's t-statistics and random forest to around 13 V-J combinations, which fed a naive Bayes classifier. The similarity between thyroid and blood repertoires was quantified using the Morisita-Horn index. TCRdb trimmed the raw reads at Q25, called clones with MiXCR and kept productive beta chains. Each CDR3 protein appears once, grouped with its most common genes and DNA. These V and J calls are TCRdb output, not the study's own analysis. This sample lists hundreds of thousands of distinct CDR3 sequences; roughly 20% were detected once. Approximately 7.7% of the sample is held by the ten biggest clonotypes.

General findings and caveats noted by the study authors: In cross-validation, the 13-signature model distinguished ophthalmopathy from stable hyperthyroidism with 85% to 90% sensitivity and about 81% specificity, and in the test set the corresponding values were approximately 79% and 70%. No statistical method was used to predetermine the sample size, and group allocation was not hidden from the investigators. In validation, the model predicted ophthalmopathy progression with more than 70% sensitivity and 72% to 80% specificity; more than ten predicted patients were CT-confirmed with GO in a median of 6.5 months. Among expanded thyroid clonotypes with frequency above 0.001, most also showed up in blood, which suggests that blood repertoires may reflect the thyroid immune response.

The CDR3, cysteine through phenylalanine, is 13 amino acids long. The read is trimmed to its CDR3 DNA, 39 bases read in frame from base 1. V loses 0 bases, J loses 5 bases, and the germline ends lie 8 bases apart. Based on the germline V gene, the CDR1 and CDR2 sequences are MNHNS and SASEGT. Sequences were obtained from peripheral blood. This receptor was taken from a woman under 30 with stable Graves' hyperthyroidism. Some clones in this sample may be carry-over from other donors' samples. Donor details come from another sample of the same person, matched by shared clones. The chain employs TRBV6-1 and TRBJ2-7; the D gene remains uncertain. CDR3 sequence: CASSEARWDEQYF. The bases read TGTGCCAGCAGTGAAGCGCGGTGGGACGAGCAGTACTTC.